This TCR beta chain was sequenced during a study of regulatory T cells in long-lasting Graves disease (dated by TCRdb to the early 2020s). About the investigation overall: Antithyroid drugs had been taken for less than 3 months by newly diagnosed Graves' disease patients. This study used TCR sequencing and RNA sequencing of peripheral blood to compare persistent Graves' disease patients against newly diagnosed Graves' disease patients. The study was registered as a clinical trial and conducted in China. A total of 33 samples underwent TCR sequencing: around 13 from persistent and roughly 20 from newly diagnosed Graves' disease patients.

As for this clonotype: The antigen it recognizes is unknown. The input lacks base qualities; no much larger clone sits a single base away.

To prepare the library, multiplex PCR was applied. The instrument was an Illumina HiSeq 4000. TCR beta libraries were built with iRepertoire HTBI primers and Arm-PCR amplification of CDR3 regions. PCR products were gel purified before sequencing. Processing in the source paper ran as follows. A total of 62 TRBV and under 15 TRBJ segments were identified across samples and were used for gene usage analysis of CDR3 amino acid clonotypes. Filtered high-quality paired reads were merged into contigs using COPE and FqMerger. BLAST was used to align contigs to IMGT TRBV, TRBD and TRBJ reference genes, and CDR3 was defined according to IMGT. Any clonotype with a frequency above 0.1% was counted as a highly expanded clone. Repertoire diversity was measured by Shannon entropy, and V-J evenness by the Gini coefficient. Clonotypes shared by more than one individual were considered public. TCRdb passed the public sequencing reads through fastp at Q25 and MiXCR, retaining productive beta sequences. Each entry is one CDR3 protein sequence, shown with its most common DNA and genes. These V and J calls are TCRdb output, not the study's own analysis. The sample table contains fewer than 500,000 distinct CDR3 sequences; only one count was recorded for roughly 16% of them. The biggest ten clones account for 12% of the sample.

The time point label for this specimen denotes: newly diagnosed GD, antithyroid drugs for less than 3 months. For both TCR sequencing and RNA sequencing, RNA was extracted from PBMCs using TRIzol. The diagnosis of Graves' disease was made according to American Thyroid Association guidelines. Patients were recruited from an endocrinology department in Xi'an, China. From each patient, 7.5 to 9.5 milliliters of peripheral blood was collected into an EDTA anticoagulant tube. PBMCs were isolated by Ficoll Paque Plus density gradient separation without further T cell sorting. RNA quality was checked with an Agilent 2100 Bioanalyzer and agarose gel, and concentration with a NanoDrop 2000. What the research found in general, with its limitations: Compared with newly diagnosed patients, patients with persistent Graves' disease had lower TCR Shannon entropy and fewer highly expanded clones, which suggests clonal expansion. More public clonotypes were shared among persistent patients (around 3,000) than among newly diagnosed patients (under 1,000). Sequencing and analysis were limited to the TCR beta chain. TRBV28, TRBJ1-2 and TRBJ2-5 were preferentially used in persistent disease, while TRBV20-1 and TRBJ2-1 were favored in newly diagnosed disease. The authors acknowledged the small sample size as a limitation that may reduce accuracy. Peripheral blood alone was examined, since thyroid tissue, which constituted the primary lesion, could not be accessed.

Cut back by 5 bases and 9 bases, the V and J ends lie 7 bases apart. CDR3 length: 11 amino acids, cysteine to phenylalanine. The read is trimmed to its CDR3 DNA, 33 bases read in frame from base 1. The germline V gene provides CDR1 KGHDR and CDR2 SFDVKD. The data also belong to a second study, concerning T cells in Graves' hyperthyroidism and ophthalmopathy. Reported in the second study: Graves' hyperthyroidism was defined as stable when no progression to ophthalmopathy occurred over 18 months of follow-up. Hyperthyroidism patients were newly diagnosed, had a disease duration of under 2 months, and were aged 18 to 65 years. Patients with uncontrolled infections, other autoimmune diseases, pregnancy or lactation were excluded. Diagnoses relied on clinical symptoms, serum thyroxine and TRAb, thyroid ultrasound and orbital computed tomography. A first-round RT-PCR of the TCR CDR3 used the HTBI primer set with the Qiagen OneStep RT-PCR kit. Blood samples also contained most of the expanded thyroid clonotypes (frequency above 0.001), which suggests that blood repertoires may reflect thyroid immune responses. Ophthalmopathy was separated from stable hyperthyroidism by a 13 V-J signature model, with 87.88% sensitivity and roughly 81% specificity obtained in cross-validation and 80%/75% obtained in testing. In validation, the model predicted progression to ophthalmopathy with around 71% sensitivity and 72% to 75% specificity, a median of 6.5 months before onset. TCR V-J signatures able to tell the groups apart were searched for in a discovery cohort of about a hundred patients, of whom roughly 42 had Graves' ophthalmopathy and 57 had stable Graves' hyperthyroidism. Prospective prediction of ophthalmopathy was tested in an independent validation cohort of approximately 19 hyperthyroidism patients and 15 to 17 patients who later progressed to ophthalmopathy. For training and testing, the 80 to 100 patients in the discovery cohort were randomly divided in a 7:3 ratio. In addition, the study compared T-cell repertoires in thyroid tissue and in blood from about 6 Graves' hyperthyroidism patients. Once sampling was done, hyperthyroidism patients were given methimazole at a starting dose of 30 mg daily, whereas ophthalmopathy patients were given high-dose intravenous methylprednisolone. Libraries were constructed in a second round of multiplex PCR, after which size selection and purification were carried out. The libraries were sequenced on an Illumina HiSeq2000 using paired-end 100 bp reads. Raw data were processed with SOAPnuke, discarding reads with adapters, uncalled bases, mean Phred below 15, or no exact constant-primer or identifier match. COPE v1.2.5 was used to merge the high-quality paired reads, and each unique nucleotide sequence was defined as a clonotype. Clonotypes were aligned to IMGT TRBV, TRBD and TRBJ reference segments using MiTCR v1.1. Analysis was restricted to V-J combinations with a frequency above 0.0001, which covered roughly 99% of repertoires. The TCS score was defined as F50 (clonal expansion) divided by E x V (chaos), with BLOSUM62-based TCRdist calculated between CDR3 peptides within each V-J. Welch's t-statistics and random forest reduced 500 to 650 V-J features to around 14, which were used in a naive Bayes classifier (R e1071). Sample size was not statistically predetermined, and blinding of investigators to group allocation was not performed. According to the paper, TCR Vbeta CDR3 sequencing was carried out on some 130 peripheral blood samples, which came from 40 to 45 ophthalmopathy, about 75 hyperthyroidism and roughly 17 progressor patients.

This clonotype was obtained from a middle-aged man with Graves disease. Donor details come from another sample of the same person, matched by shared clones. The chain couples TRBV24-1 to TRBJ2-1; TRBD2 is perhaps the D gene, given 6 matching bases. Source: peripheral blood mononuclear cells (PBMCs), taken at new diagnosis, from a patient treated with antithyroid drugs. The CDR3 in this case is CATSARGEQFF. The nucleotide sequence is TGTGCCACCAGTGCGCGGGGTGAGCAGTTCTTC.